What follows are 14 T cell receptor beta chains derived from one specimen sequenced in a study of T cells in narcolepsy. The table came from immunoSEQ multiplex PCR; TCRdb's copy has only in-frame clones and leaves some out. The sample holds about 27,000 clones, about 80% seen once. What was sequenced was CD45RA- memory CD4+ T cells from PBMCs. The receptors stem from a human donor with narcolepsy.

On this clone itself: Other DNA sequences in the same sample also yield this CDR3. The chain joins TRBV2 to TRBJ2-3; D gene unclear. This CDR3 is built from 12 residues. V was clipped by 7 bases and J by 2 bases, with 7 bases between them. CDR1 is SNHLY and CDR2 is FYNNEI in the germline V gene. DNA for the CDR3: TGTGCCAGCACATTGAACACAGATACGCAGTATTTT. Translation gives CASTLNTDTQYF. Full variable domain (outside the CDR3, taken from reference TRBV2 and TRBJ2-3): EPEVTQTPSHQVTQMGQEVILRCVPISNHLYFYWYRQILGQKVEFLVSFYNNEISEKSEIFDDQFSVERPDGSNFTLKIRSTKLEDSAMYFCASTLNTDTQYFGPGTRLTVL.

This rearrangement joins TRBV29-1 to TRBJ1-1; weak D call: TRBD1 (6 bases). CDR3 length: 13 residues. V was cut by 7 bases and J by 4 bases, with 16 bases left in between. Per germline, CDR1 SQVTM and CDR2 ANQGSEA. The CDR3 region is CSAPTGRFTEAFF. CDR3 DNA: TGCAGCGCCCCGACAGGCAGATTCACTGAAGCTTTCTTT.

The chain uses TRBV19 and TRBJ2-6; TRBD1 might be the D (6 bases). The germline V gene has CDR1 LNHDA and CDR2 SQIVND (reference sequence). The V gene lost 9 bases and the J gene lost 4 bases, with 13 bases spanning the gap. CDR3 size: 14 residues. In DNA, the CDR3 is TGTGCCAGCCACAGGGCTTCGGGGGCCAACGTCCTGACTTTC. Its translation is CASHRASGANVLTF. The whole variable domain, remainder taken from reference TRBV19 and TRBJ2-6, is DGGITQSPKYLFRKEGQNVTLSCEQNLNHDAMYWYRQDPGQGLRLIYYSQIVNDFQKGDIAEGYSVSREKKESFPLTVTSAQKNPTAFYLCASHRASGANVLTFGAGSRLTVL.

The V and J genes are TRBV5-1 and TRBJ2-5, with D possibly matching TRBD1 (6 bases). CDR1 and CDR2 from the germline V gene are SGHRS and YFSETQ. The CDR3 is 15 residues long. V was shortened by 4 bases and J by 0 bases, with 13 bases between the two germline ends. As DNA, the CDR3 is TGCGCCAGCAGCAACGCCGACAGGTACCAAGAGACCCAGTACTTC. Translating gives CASSNADRYQETQYF.

This chain joins TRBV7-8 and TRBJ1-2; possibly TRBD1 for D (5 bases). Germline V lookup: CDR1 SGHVS, CDR2 FQNEAQ. This CDR3 has 14 residues. Trimming pared 2 bases from V and 2 bases from J, leaving 9 bases between. The CDR3 coding sequence is TGTGCCAGCAGCTTACTACAGGTGAACTATGGCTACACCTTC. Translation: CASSLLQVNYGYTF.

This clone has just a few counts. J is TRBJ2-5 and V is TRBV15, with D possibly TRBD1 on 6 matching bases. The CDR3 has 16 residues. Between the trimmed V and J ends, which lost 3 bases and 5 bases, there was a span of 19 bases. Per germline, CDR1 LNHNV and CDR2 YYDKDF (reference sequence). CDR3: CATSRQQGRSRETQYF. The CDR3 DNA reads as TGTGCCACCAGCAGGCAACAGGGACGGTCCAGGGAGACCCAGTACTTC.

The chain couples TRBV4-1 to TRBJ1-3; 9 bases align to TRBD1. Germline V CDR1 and CDR2: MGHRA, YSYEKL. The CDR3 has 18 amino acids. The V and J ends lost 4 bases and 0 bases, in that order; junction bases with no gene match: 10. DNA for the CDR3: TGCGCCAGCAGCCGGCCCGGGACAGGGAAAATCTCTGGAAACACCATATATTTT. It encodes CASSRPGTGKISGNTIYF.

This rearrangement joins TRBV7-6 to TRBJ1-1; 9 nucleotides line up with TRBD1. With 0 bases clipped from V and 5 bases from J, the junction kept 4 bases outside the gene matches. Looked up from germline, CDR1 is SGHVS and CDR2 is FNYEAQ. The CDR3 totals 15 residues. The CDR3 DNA sequence: TGTGCCAGCAGCTTAGCGGTCGGACAGGGGACTGAAGCTTTCTTT. Translated, it gives CASSLAVGQGTEAFF.

The rearrangement joins TRBV18 to TRBJ1-5; 7 nucleotides match TRBD1. The length of the CDR3 is 13 residues. Per the germline V gene, CDR1 is KGHSH and CDR2 is LQKENI. J gave up 6 bases and V 4 bases, and 3 bases lay outside the gene matches. The CDR3 sequence: CASSLGQAQPQHF. The DNA for the CDR3 is TGTGCCAGCTCACTCGGACAGGCTCAGCCCCAGCATTTT.

The gene calls are TRBV19 and TRBJ2-1, with 15 positions matching TRBD2. Per the germline V gene, CDR1 is LNHDA and CDR2 is SQIVND (reference sequence). This CDR3 is 20 amino acids long. Unmatched junction bases numbered 10, after V lost 4 bases and J lost 0 bases. CDR3 in DNA: TGTGCCAGTAGTAAGGCGGGACTAGCGGGGGGACCGGGCTCCTACAATGAGCAGTTCTTC. It yields the protein CASSKAGLAGGPGSYNEQFF.

The chain links TRBV30 to TRBJ2-7; D gene ambiguous. CDR1 is GTSNPN and CDR2 is SVGIG in the germline V gene (reference sequence). CDR3 length: 11 amino acids. The V and J ends lost 2 bases and 2 bases respectively, with 4 bases between them. CDR3 nucleotides: TGTGCCTGGAGTTCGGCCTACGAGCAGTACTTC. Its translation is CAWSSAYEQYF.

The gene calls are TRBV18 and TRBJ2-5; no reliable D call. V lost 3 bases to trimming and J lost 5 bases, with 13 bases between them. Germline CDR1 KGHSH, CDR2 LQKENI. The CDR3 consists of 14 residues. The CDR3 sequence is CASSPGISMETQYF. The DNA of the CDR3 is TGTGCCAGCTCACCGGGGATTAGTATGGAGACCCAGTACTTC.

V is TRBV2 and J is TRBJ1-5; no definite D call. Germline CDR1 reads SNHLY; CDR2 reads FYNNEI. V was cut by 3 bases and J by 0 bases, with 3 bases left in between. The CDR3 contains 13 residues. CDR3 coding DNA: TGTGCCAGCAGTGAGAGTAGCAATCAGCCCCAGCATTTT. Its translation: CASSESSNQPQHF.

The chain uses TRBV7-8 and TRBJ2-5; perhaps TRBD2 as D (7 bases). Looked up from germline, CDR1 is SGHVS and CDR2 is FQNEAQ. This CDR3 has 13 amino acids. Trimming took off 1 base at V and 8 bases at J, with 11 bases between the two ends. The DNA for the CDR3 is TGTGCCAGCAGCTTAGTTCGGGGGGCAACCCAGTACTTC. This encodes CASSLVRGATQYF.